This T cell receptor beta chain was captured in a study of neurological immune-mediated disorders. General observations from the study: Healthy controls had more TCR clonal expansion than multiple sclerosis, which showed the least, whereas HTLV-1-associated myelopathy showed the most. Among expanded clones, no CDR3 amino acid sequences were shared across subjects, a pattern suggesting private repertoires in all groups.

The CDR3 totals 15 residues. CDR1 is SGHRS and CDR2 is YFSETQ in the germline V gene. V was shortened by 4 bases and J by 3 bases, with 15 bases between the two germline ends. MiXCR, run by TCRdb on the 5' RACE reads, gives a single entry per CDR3 protein. The sample shows about 44,000 distinct CDR3 sequences, around a fifth of them seen only once. This clonotype was counted many times. Its target is not known. Time point in this sample: technical triplicate 3. The sequenced material came from PBMCs. This rearrangement joins TRBV5-1 to TRBJ2-3; D gene uncertain. This sequence originates from a man in his fifties or sixties with HTLV-1-associated myelopathy (HAM/TSP). The CDR3 nucleotides are TGCGCCAGCAGCCCGGGTGTCCCCGGGACAGATACGCAGTATTTT. Its protein is CASSPGVPGTDTQYF. Based on the CDR3 plus reference TRBV5-1 and TRBJ2-3, the full variable domain is KAGVTQTPRYLIKTRGQQVTLSCSPISGHRSVSWYQQTPGQGLQFLFEYFSETQRNKGNFPGRFSGRQFSNSRSEMNVSTLELGDSALYLCASSPGVPGTDTQYFGPGTRLTVL.